The 28 T cell receptor beta chains below were found in one sample sequenced in a study of blood T cells in healthy people across ages. Together with a sample-barcoded 5' primer, a J-beta primer mix was included in a second PCR lasting roughly 6 to 12 cycles. MiXCR, run by TCRdb on the 5' RACE reads, gives a single entry per CDR3 protein. The repertoire has around 870,000 distinct CDR3 sequences, about 30% of them found once; the top ten carry about 18%. The sample was blood. The receptors shown here come from a woman older than 75 in good health.

This clonotype was picked up many times. V is TRBV7-9 and J is TRBJ2-7, with TRBD1 matching over 8 bases. The CDR3 covers 14 residues. From germline, CDR1 is SEHNR and CDR2 FQNEAQ (reference sequence). V lost 8 bases to trimming and J lost 4 bases; unmatched junction nucleotides: 10. The CDR3 DNA follows: TGTGCCAGCCCCTGGGACAGGCAATATTACGAGCAGTACTTC. As protein: CASPWDRQYYEQYF.

This clonotype has more than one count but fewer than ten. The chain carries TRBV7-9 and TRBJ1-4; 8 bases align to TRBD1. The trim removed 1 base at V and 7 bases at J, leaving 5 bases unmatched. CDR1 and CDR2 from the germline V gene are SEHNR and FQNEAQ (reference sequence). The CDR3 is made up of 15 amino acids. CDR3 bases: TGTGCCAGCAGCTTAGGGGACAGGTTAGCTGAAAAACTGTTTTTT. Translated: CASSLGDRLAEKLFF.

With regard to this clonotype: Being one base from a much bigger clone, this may be a read error. This rearrangement joins TRBV6-1 to TRBJ2-1, with D hard to call. The better agreement between TRBJ2-7 and the DNA end casts doubt on the J call. The germline CDR1 and CDR2 sequences are MNHNS and SASEGT. CDR3 length: 14 residues. CDR3 amino acids: CASSEGRHYNEQYF. DNA for the CDR3: TGTGCCAGCAGTGAGGGTCGCCACTACAATGAGCAGTACTTC.

In regard to this clonotype: The junction departs from the called germline gene at one end, perhaps through a read error. V and J are TRBV12-3 or TRBV12-4 and TRBJ2-3; TRBD2 is a possible D gene (7 bases). CDR3 length equals 15 residues. As DNA, the CDR3 is TGTGCCAGCACTCTAGGGGCGGGGGCAGCAGATGCGCAGTATTTT. As protein: CASTLGAGAADAQYF.

The gene calls are TRBV20-1 and TRBJ2-5, with TRBD2 matching 8 bases. Trimming at V came to 4 bases and at J to 4 bases, leaving 8 bases not matched to a gene. Germline V lookup: CDR1 DFQATT, CDR2 SNEGSKA (reference sequence). The CDR3 totals 14 residues. This chain's CDR3 is CSATGRGSVETQYF. The CDR3 DNA reads as TGCAGTGCTACCGGGAGGGGGAGTGTAGAGACCCAGTACTTC.

This clonotype appeared many times. The chain employs TRBV6-2 or TRBV6-3 and TRBJ2-1, with D perhaps assigned TRBD1 or TRBD2 (5 bases each). Germline values: CDR1 MNHEY, CDR2 SVGEGT. Between the trimmed V and J ends, which lost 10 bases and 5 bases, there was a span of 18 bases. The CDR3 runs to 14 residues. DNA of the CDR3: TGTGCCACCCAGATCCGGGGCGCAAACAATGAGCAGTTCTTC. This sequence encodes CATQIRGANNEQFF.

V usage is TRBV5-4 and J usage is TRBJ2-5; tentative D call: TRBD1 (6 bases). V lost 7 bases and J 2 bases, leaving 15 bases between the germline ends. The CDR3 is 14 amino acids. Germline V gives CDR1 SGHNT, CDR2 YYREEE (reference sequence). CDR3 nucleotide sequence: TGTGCCAGCGGAGACGGACAGCTTCAAGAGACCCAGTACTTC. As protein: CASGDGQLQETQYF.

This clonotype was recorded many times. The chain joins TRBV27 to TRBJ2-6; D is perhaps TRBD1 (5 bases). The CDR3 consists of 15 residues. V was trimmed by 4 bases and J by 2 bases, leaving 9 bases between them. The germline V gene encodes CDR1 MNHEY and CDR2 SMNVEV (reference sequence). In DNA, the CDR3 is TGTGCCAGCAGTTCCTCAGGGACTGGGGCCAACGTCCTGACTTTC. Translation gives CASSSSGTGANVLTF. Drawing the rest from reference TRBV27 and TRBJ2-6, the complete variable domain is EAQVTQNPRYLITVTGKKLTVTCSQNMNHEYMSWYRQDPGLGLRQIYYSMNVEVTDKGDVPEGYKVSRKEKRNFPLILESPSPNQTSLYFCASSSSGTGANVLTFGAGSRLTVL.

The rearrangement uses TRBV28 and TRBJ2-1; 9 bases are a match to TRBD1. Germline CDR1 and CDR2: MDHEN and SYDVKM. V lost 2 bases to trimming and J lost 4 bases; unmatched junction nucleotides: 12. This CDR3 contains 18 residues. The CDR3 bases are TGTGCCAGCAGTTTAATTTTCGGGACAGGGAGACCGTACAATGAGCAGTTCTTC. This codes for CASSLIFGTGRPYNEQFF. The variable domain in full, completed from reference TRBV28 and TRBJ2-1, reads DVKVTQSSRYLVKRTGEKVFLECVQDMDHENMFWYRQDPGLGLRLIYFSYDVKMKEKGDIPEGYSVSREKKERFSLILESASTNQTSMYLCASSLIFGTGRPYNEQFFGPGTRLTVL.

The chain links TRBV12-3 or TRBV12-4 to TRBJ2-3; 15 bases map to TRBD2. The CDR3 totals 17 residues. V was clipped by 7 bases and J by 15 bases; unmatched bases: 20. This CDR3 is CASTPGLAGGRADTEYF. CDR3 DNA: TGTGCCAGCACCCCGGGACTAGCGGGAGGCAGAGCAGATACGGAATATTTT.

Notes on this clonotype: A read error may account for a junction end that differs from germline. This chain joins TRBV18 and TRBJ1-1; tentatively, D is TRBD1 (5 bases). This CDR3 spans 12 amino acids. CDR1 and CDR2 (germline): KGHSH, LQKENI. CDR3 in DNA: TGTGCCGGCTCACCGACAGCAAGTGAAGCTTTCTTT. This gives the protein CAGSPTASEAFF.

This clonotype was found many times. The chain employs TRBV6-2 or TRBV6-3 and TRBJ2-3; D not resolved. The CDR3 spans 12 residues. The germline gives CDR1 MNHEY, CDR2 SVGEGT. The germline V and J ends were trimmed by 0 bases and 12 bases, with 10 bases remaining between them. CDR3 DNA sequence: TGTGCCAGCAGTTACTCGAATTTCTTACAGTATTTT. It is translated as CASSYSNFLQYF.

This clonotype appeared once. The chain carries TRBV5-1 and TRBJ2-3; 8 nucleotides line up with TRBD1. The CDR3 covers 13 residues. Germline CDR1 reads SGHRS; CDR2 reads YFSETQ. J was trimmed by 0 bases and V by 8 bases; bases with no gene match: 2. The CDR3 coding sequence is TGCGCCAGGCGGACAGGGAGCACAGATACGCAGTATTTT. It encodes CARRTGSTDTQYF.

Notes on this clonotype: A much bigger clone sits one base away, suggesting this may be a read error. The chain uses TRBV27 and TRBJ1-6; 7 bases map to TRBD1. Germline V gives CDR1 MNHEY, CDR2 SMNVEV (reference sequence). The CDR3 contains 15 residues. The CDR3 sequence is CAGSSFGTANSPLHF. The CDR3, as DNA: TGTGCCGGCAGTTCATTCGGGACAGCAAATTCACCCCTCCACTTT.

This clonotype was observed many times. The CDR3 reads CASTRGGGQYNEQFF. CDR3 sequence (DNA): TGTGCCAGTACACGAGGCGGGGGCCAGTACAATGAGCAGTTCTTC. The chain employs TRBV19 and TRBJ2-1, with a possible D match to TRBD2 (7 bases). The CDR3 spans 15 residues. Germline V gene data show CDR1 as LNHDA and CDR2 as SQIVND (reference sequence). Trimming pared 7 bases from V and 4 bases from J, leaving 17 bases between.

CDR3 sequence (DNA): TGCAGTGCTAGAGAGATGGGGCGCCGAGGCAAGCCCCAGCATTTT. Translated: CSAREMGRRGKPQHF. The rearrangement uses TRBV20-1 and TRBJ1-5; a possible D gene is TRBD1 (5 bases). Trimming left V 0 bases short and J 8 bases short, with 17 bases between. Germline CDR1 reads DFQATT; CDR2 reads SNEGSKA (reference sequence). This CDR3 spans 15 amino acids.

Here the CDR3 reads CASRRTGGFAFSGNTIYF. DNA of the CDR3: TGTGCCAGCAGGCGTACAGGGGGCTTCGCTTTCTCTGGAAACACCATATATTTT. The rearrangement uses TRBV6-1 and TRBJ1-3; TRBD1 aligns across 9 bases. From germline, CDR1 is MNHNS and CDR2 SASEGT. The V segment lost 6 bases and the J segment 0 bases; nucleotides outside the gene matches: 12. The CDR3 has 18 amino acids.

This clonotype was observed a few times. This chain joins TRBV28 and TRBJ1-6; D gene ambiguous. Germline V gene data show CDR1 as MDHEN and CDR2 as SYDVKM. The V and J ends lost 5 bases and 8 bases respectively, with 7 bases between them. CDR3 length equals 12 residues. The CDR3 bases are TGTGCCAGCAGTCTACGGTATTCACCCCTCCACTTT. It yields the protein CASSLRYSPLHF.

This clonotype was seen at least ten times. This chain links TRBV20-1 with TRBJ2-7, with TRBD2 matching 11 bases. The CDR3 has 17 residues. J was trimmed by 0 bases and V by 0 bases; bases with no gene match: 7. CDR1 is DFQATT, CDR2 SNEGSKA, per germline (reference sequence). The CDR3 region has the DNA TGCAGTGCTAGAGATCCCAACCTAGCGGGGGGCTCCTACGAGCAGTACTTC. Amino acid sequence: CSARDPNLAGGSYEQYF.

J is TRBJ2-2 and V is TRBV29-1; TRBD1 matches at 8 bases. Germline CDR1 reads SQVTM; CDR2 reads ANQGSEA. This CDR3 has 15 amino acids. Unmatched junction bases numbered 8, after V lost 7 bases and J lost 1 base. As DNA, the CDR3 is TGCAGCGCCAAAACAGGGGGTCGGAACACCGGGGAGCTGTTTTTT. Its protein product is CSAKTGGRNTGELFF.

This clonotype was counted between two and nine times. A clone one base away is much larger, so this may be a read error. The chain employs TRBV6-2 or TRBV6-3 and TRBJ2-2; D assignment may be TRBD1 or TRBD2 (5 bases each). This CDR3 is 12 amino acids long. CDR1 MNHEY and CDR2 SVGEGT come from the germline V gene. The CDR3, as DNA: TGTGCCACCGGGACGCCGCCCGGGGAGCGGTTTTTT. Its protein product is CATGTPPGERFF.

J is TRBJ1-2 and V is TRBV9, with a weak D call TRBD1 (5 bases). V dropped 2 bases and J dropped 4 bases, with 9 bases sitting between them. CDR1 is SGDLS, CDR2 YYNGEE, per germline. The CDR3 sequence is 13 residues long. The CDR3 here is CASSVEGSYGYTF. The CDR3 region has the DNA TGTGCCAGCAGCGTCGAGGGGTCCTATGGCTACACCTTC.

The chain carries TRBV7-2 and TRBJ2-5; perhaps TRBD2 as D (5 bases). Germline loops: CDR1 SGHTA, CDR2 FQGNSA. The CDR3 spans 13 residues. Trimming removed 1 base from V and 7 bases from J, with 10 bases in between. Here the CDR3 reads CASSLGKGGTQYF. The CDR3 bases are TGTGCCAGCAGCTTAGGAAAAGGAGGGACCCAGTACTTC.

This clonotype was seen repeatedly, ten times or more. The chain has TRBV7-8 and TRBJ2-5; tentatively, D is TRBD1 (5 bases). The CDR3 spans 13 residues. V lost 5 bases, J lost 2 bases, and 9 bases lay in between. Germline CDR1 reads SGHVS; CDR2 reads FQNEAQ. CDR3 residues: CASSPDRQETQYF. DNA for the CDR3: TGTGCCAGCAGCCCCGACAGACAAGAGACCCAGTACTTC.

This clonotype has a handful of counts. The chain has TRBV20-1 and TRBJ2-1, with a possible D match to TRBD2 (6 bases). Germline V CDR1 and CDR2: DFQATT, SNEGSKA (reference sequence). V lost 5 bases and J 7 bases, leaving 18 bases between the germline ends. The CDR3 contains 14 residues. CDR3: CSAGGGSRVNEQFF. The CDR3 DNA sequence: TGCAGTGCTGGTGGGGGGTCCCGGGTGAATGAGCAGTTCTTC.

This clonotype has just a few counts. V gene TRBV20-1 combines with J gene TRBJ2-7; D may match TRBD1 or TRBD2 (5 bases each). Trimming stripped 0 bases from V and 4 bases from J, with 16 bases between. CDR1 is DFQATT and CDR2 is SNEGSKA in the germline V gene (reference sequence). There are 15 residues in the CDR3. CDR3 bases: TGCAGTGCTAGAGATAGCCTCGAGGGGTCGTACGAGCAGTACTTC. Translating gives CSARDSLEGSYEQYF.

This clonotype was found many times. The CDR3 nucleotides are TGCAGTGCTATAAATAGGGGCGCGAAAACCTACGAGCAGTACTTC. This encodes CSAINRGAKTYEQYF. The chain couples TRBV20-1 to TRBJ2-7, with D possibly TRBD1 on 5 matching bases. Trimming removed 4 bases at V and 2 bases at J, with 18 bases between. The length of the CDR3 is 15 residues. The germline V gene encodes CDR1 DFQATT and CDR2 SNEGSKA (reference sequence).

This clonotype was found many times. This rearrangement joins TRBV6-1 to TRBJ2-1, with unresolved D. Germline lookup yields CDR1 MNHNS and CDR2 SASEGT. The CDR3 length is 14 residues. V was clipped by 2 bases and J by 0 bases, with 5 bases between them. In nucleotides, the CDR3 is TGTGCCAGCAGTGAATCGGGCTCCTACAATGAGCAGTTCTTC. It translates to CASSESGSYNEQFF.